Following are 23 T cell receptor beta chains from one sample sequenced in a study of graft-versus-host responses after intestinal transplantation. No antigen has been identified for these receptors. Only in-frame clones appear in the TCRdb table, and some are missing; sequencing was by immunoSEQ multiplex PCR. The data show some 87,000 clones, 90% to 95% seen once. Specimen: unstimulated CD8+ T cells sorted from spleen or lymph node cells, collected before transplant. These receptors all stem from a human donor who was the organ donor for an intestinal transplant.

The CDR3 DNA reads TGTGCCAGCAGCTCCCAGGCGTACGGCCTGGAGACCCAGTACTTC. This gives the protein CASSSQAYGLETQYF. The rearrangement uses TRBV5-4 and TRBJ2-5; D ambiguous. The CDR3 extends over 15 amino acids. Trimming stripped 3 bases from V and 5 bases from J, with 17 bases between. Per germline, CDR1 SGHNT and CDR2 YYREEE (reference sequence).

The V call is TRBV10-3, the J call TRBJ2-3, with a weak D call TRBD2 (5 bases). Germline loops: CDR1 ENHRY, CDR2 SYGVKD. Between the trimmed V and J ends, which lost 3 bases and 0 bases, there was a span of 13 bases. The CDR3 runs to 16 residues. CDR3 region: CAISELGDTSTDTQYF. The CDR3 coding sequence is TGTGCCATCAGTGAACTCGGGGATACTAGCACAGATACGCAGTATTTT.

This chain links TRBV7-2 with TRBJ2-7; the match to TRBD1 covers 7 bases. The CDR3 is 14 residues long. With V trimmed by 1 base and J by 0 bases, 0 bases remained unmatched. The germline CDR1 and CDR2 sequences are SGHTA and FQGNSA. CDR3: CASSLDRGSYEQYF. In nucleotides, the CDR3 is TGTGCCAGCAGCTTAGACAGGGGCTCCTACGAGCAGTACTTC.

The CDR3 loop reads CASSRASSSYEQYF. The CDR3 bases are TGTGCCAGCAGCCGCGCAAGTAGCTCCTACGAGCAGTACTTC. V gene TRBV5-6 combines with J gene TRBJ2-7; no definite D call. The CDR3 extends over 14 amino acids. Between the trimmed V and J ends, which lost 4 bases and 0 bases, there was a span of 11 bases. Looked up from germline, CDR1 is SGHDT and CDR2 is YYEEEE.

In DNA form, the CDR3 reads TGTGCCAGCAGCGTAGAGAGGAGGGGGGAAAAGCGGGAGGCCCCCTACAATGAGCAGTTCTTC. This codes for CASSVERRGEKREAPYNEQFF. This chain uses TRBV9 with TRBJ2-1; TRBD2 aligns across 9 bases. V shed 0 bases and J 2 bases; nucleotides not matched to a gene: 18. The CDR3 loop spans 21 amino acids. The V gene's germline CDR1 is SGDLS and CDR2 YYNGEE.

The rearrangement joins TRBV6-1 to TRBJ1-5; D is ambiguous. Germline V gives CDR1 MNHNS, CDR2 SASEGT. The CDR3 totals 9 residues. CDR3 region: CAAHQPQHF. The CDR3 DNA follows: TGTGCGGCACATCAGCCCCAGCATTTT.

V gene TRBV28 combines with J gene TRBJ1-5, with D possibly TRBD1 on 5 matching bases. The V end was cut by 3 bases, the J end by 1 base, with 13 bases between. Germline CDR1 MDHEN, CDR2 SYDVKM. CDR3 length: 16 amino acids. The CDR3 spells CASSFLGRGSNQPQHF. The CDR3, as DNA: TGTGCCAGCAGTTTCCTGGGGAGGGGAAGCAATCAGCCCCAGCATTTT.

This chain's CDR3 is CASTPGGAISEQYF. CDR3 bases: TGTGCCAGTACCCCCGGGGGGGCGATATCCGAGCAGTACTTC. V is TRBV19 and J is TRBJ2-7; 8 bases line up with TRBD2. The junction had 11 bases not matched to a gene; V was cut back by 7 bases and J by 6 bases. CDR1 LNHDA and CDR2 SQIVND come from the germline V gene (reference sequence). This CDR3 is built from 14 residues. The full variable domain, in which reference TRBV19 and TRBJ2-7 provide the parts outside the CDR3, is DGGITQSPKYLFRKEGQNVTLSCEQNLNHDAMYWYRQDPGQGLRLIYYSQIVNDFQKGDIAEGYSVSREKKESFPLTVTSAQKNPTAFYLCASTPGGAISEQYFGPGTRLTVT.

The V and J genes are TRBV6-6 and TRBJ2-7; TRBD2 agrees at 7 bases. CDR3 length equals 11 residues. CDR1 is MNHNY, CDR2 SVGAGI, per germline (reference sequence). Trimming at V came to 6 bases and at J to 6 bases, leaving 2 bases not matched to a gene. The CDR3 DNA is TGTGCCAGCAGGGCTAGCGGCGAGCAGTACTTC. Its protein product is CASRASGEQYF.

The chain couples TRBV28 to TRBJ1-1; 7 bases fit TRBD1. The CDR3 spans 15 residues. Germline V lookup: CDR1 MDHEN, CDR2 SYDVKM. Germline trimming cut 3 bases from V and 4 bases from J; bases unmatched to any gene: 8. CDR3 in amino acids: CASSFEGALSTEAFF. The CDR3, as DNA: TGTGCCAGCAGTTTTGAGGGGGCGCTGAGCACTGAAGCTTTCTTT.

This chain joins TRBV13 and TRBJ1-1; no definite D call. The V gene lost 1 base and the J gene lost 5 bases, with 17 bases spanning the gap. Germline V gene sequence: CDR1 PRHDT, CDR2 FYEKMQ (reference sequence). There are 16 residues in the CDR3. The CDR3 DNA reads TGTGCCAGCAGCTTAGCCAGAACCCGGGGATGGACTGAAGCTTTCTTT. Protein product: CASSLARTRGWTEAFF.

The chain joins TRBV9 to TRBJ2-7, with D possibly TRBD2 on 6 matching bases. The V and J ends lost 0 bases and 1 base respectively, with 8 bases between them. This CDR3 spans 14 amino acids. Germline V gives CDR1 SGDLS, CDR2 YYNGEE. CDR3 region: CASSVGDFSYEQYF. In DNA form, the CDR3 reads TGTGCCAGCAGCGTAGGGGACTTTTCCTACGAGCAGTACTTC.

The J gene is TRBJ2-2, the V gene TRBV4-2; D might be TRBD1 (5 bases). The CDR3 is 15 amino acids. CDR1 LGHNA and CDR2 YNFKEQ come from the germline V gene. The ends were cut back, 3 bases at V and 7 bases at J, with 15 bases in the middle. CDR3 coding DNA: TGTGCCAGCAGCCATTCAGGGTTGAATGGCGGGGAGCTGTTTTTT. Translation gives CASSHSGLNGGELFF.

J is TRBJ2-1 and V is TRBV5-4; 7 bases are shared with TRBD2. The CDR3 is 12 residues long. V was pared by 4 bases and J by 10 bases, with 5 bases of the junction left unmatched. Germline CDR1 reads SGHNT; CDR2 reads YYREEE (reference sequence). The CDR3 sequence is CASSGGGAEQFF. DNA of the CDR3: TGTGCCAGCAGCGGGGGGGGTGCGGAGCAGTTCTTC.

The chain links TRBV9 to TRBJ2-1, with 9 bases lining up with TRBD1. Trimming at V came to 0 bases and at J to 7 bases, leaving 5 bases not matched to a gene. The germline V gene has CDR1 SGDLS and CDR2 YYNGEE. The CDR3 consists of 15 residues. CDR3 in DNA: TGTGCCAGCAGCGTAGGCGGACAGGGGTTGAATGAGCAGTTCTTC. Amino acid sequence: CASSVGGQGLNEQFF.

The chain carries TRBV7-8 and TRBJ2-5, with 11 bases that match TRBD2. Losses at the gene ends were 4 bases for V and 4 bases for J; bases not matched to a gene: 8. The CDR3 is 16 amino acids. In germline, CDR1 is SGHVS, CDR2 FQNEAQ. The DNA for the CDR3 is TGTGCCAGCAGCTCGAGACTAGCGGGGTCGAGAGAGACCCAGTACTTC. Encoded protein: CASSSRLAGSRETQYF.

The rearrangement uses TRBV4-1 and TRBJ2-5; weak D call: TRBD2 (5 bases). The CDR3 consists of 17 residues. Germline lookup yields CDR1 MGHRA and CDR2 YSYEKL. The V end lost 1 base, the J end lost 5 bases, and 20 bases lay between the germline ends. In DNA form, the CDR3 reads TGCGCCAGCAGCCAAGGGCCTTCGAGGGAGCAGTGGGAGACCCAGTACTTC. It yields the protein CASSQGPSREQWETQYF.

In DNA, the CDR3 is TGTGCCAGTAGTATATCCGGGGAGAACACTGAAGCTTTCTTT. Translation: CASSISGENTEAFF. This chain links TRBV19 with TRBJ1-1; no definite D call. Trimming stripped 2 bases from V and 1 base from J, with 8 bases between. Germline V gene data show CDR1 as LNHDA and CDR2 as SQIVND (reference sequence). This CDR3 contains 14 residues.

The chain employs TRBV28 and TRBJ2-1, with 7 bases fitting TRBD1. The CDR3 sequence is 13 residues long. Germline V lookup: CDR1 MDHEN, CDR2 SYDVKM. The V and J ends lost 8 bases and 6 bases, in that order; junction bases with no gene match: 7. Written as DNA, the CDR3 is TGTGCCAGCGAGTCGGGACAGTTCAATGAGCAGTTCTTC. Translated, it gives CASESGQFNEQFF.

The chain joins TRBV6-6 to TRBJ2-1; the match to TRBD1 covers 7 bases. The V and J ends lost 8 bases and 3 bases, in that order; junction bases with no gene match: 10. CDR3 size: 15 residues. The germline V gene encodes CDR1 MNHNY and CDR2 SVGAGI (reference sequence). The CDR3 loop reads CASGSDRADYNEQFF. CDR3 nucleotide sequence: TGTGCCAGCGGAAGTGACAGGGCGGACTACAATGAGCAGTTCTTC.

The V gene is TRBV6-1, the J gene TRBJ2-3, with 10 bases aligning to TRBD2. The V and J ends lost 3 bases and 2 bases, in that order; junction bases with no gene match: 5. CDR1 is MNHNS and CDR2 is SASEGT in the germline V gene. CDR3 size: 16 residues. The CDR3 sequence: CASSDSGGFNTDTQYF. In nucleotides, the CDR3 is TGTGCCAGCAGTGATAGCGGGGGGTTCAACACAGATACGCAGTATTTT.

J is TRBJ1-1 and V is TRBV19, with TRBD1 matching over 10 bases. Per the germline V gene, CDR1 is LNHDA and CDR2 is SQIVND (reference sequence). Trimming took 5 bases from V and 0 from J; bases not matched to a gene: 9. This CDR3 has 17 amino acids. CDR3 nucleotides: TGTGCCAGTAGTGCCGGGACAGGGGCGTTCATGAACACTGAAGCTTTCTTT. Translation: CASSAGTGAFMNTEAFF. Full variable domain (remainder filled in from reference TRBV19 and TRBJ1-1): DGGITQSPKYLFRKEGQNVTLSCEQNLNHDAMYWYRQDPGQGLRLIYYSQIVNDFQKGDIAEGYSVSREKKESFPLTVTSAQKNPTAFYLCASSAGTGAFMNTEAFFGQGTRLTVV.

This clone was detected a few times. The CDR3 sequence is CASSLRVYEQYF. For the CDR3, the DNA is TGTGCCAGCAGCTTACGGGTCTACGAGCAGTACTTC. This sequence joins TRBV7-9 and TRBJ2-7, with unresolved D. This CDR3 has 12 amino acids. The V gene's germline CDR1 is SEHNR and CDR2 FQNEAQ (reference sequence). The V and J ends lost 2 bases and 3 bases respectively, with 5 bases between them. The full variable domain, completed using reference TRBV7-9 and TRBJ2-7, is DTGVSQNPRHKITKRGQNVTFRCDPISEHNRLYWYRQTLGQGPEFLTYFQNEAQLEKSRLLSDRFSAERPKGSFSTLEIQRTEQGDSAMYLCASSLRVYEQYFGPGTRLTVT.